This T cell receptor (beta chain) stems from a study of cytomegalovirus exposure and HLA in healthy donors. Study conclusions and caveats: The authors listed 164 TCR beta chains as cytomegalovirus-associated. A subsequent analysis found that TCR clusters from the first cohort also tended to co-occur in the approximately 110 validation repertoires, with 94% of cluster scores above 0.

Sequenced by immunoSEQ multiplex PCR; TCRdb stores in-frame clones only, minus some. The data hold some 65,000 clones, with approximately 94% observed a single time. To note about this clone: What it recognizes is unknown. This specimen includes other DNA sequences encoding the same CDR3.

The germline V gene has CDR1 MNHEY and CDR2 SVGAGI. V was clipped by 2 bases and J by 7 bases, with 6 bases between them. CDR3 size: 13 residues. The V and J genes are TRBV6-5 and TRBJ1-6; D unresolved. Sequenced sample: PBMCs. This sequence was found in a man younger than 35 in good health and CMV-seropositive. CDR3 region: CASSYNSNSPLHF. In nucleotides, the CDR3 is TGTGCCAGCAGTTACAACTCCAATTCACCCCTCCACTTT.